Listed below are T cell receptor beta chains from one sample, sequenced in a study of blood T cell repertoires in COVID-19. The protocol was immunoSEQ multiplex PCR, while the TCRdb copy is restricted to in-frame clones and leaves out a portion. In the table there are some 250,000 clones, roughly 90% of which are singletons. Sequencing used PBMCs or T cells enriched from blood (not recorded which). Receptors originate from a woman aged 30 to 39 with acute COVID-19. The CDR3 runs from the conserved cysteine through the conserved F or W. The D gene is left open where the match is weak. Size is stated for part of the rows, as once, few or many counts, or as a class when the clone is expanded.

v_gene: TRBV11-2; j_gene: TRBJ2-2; abundance: .; d_gene: .; CDR3aa: CASRFARYTGELFF; CDR3nt: TGTGCCAGCAGGTTTGCCAGATACACCGGGGAGCTGTTTTTT
v_gene: TRBV9; j_gene: TRBJ1-2; abundance: .; d_gene: TRBD1; CDR3aa: CASRGQGRSNYGYTF; CDR3nt: TGTGCCAGCCGAGGACAGGGAAGATCTAACTATGGCTACACCTTC
v_gene: TRBV3-1/TRBV3-2; j_gene: TRBJ1-1; abundance: .; d_gene: .; CDR3aa: CASTTTGTEAFF; CDR3nt: TGTGCCAGCACCACGACGGGCACTGAAGCTTTCTTT
v_gene: TRBV28; j_gene: TRBJ1-5; abundance: .; d_gene: .; CDR3aa: CASTIQGIQPQHF; CDR3nt: TGTGCCAGCACGATCCAGGGGATTCAGCCCCAGCATTTT
v_gene: TRBV11-2; j_gene: TRBJ2-3; abundance: few; d_gene: .; CDR3aa: CASSPIADTQYF; CDR3nt: TGTGCCAGCAGCCCTATAGCGGATACGCAGTATTTT
v_gene: TRBV7-6; j_gene: TRBJ2-7; abundance: once; d_gene: TRBD2; CDR3aa: CASSPGRWIPYEQYF; CDR3nt: TGTGCCAGCAGCCCCGGGAGGTGGATACCCTACGAGCAGTACTTC
v_gene: TRBV7-9; j_gene: TRBJ1-5; abundance: .; d_gene: TRBD1; CDR3aa: CASSQGAPNQPQHF; CDR3nt: TGTGCCAGCAGCCAGGGGGCGCCCAATCAGCCCCAGCATTTT
v_gene: TRBV11-3; j_gene: TRBJ1-6; abundance: .; d_gene: TRBD1; CDR3aa: CASSSGQINSPLHF; CDR3nt: TGTGCCAGCAGCTCGGGACAGATTAATTCACCCCTCCACTTT
v_gene: TRBV11-2; j_gene: TRBJ2-3; abundance: .; d_gene: TRBD2; CDR3aa: CASSRLADLTDTQYF; CDR3nt: TGTGCCAGCAGCCGACTAGCGGACCTCACAGATACGCAGTATTTT
v_gene: TRBV25-1; j_gene: TRBJ2-3; abundance: .; d_gene: TRBD2; CDR3aa: CASSLLADLTTDTQYF; CDR3nt: TGTGCCAGCAGTCTCCTAGCGGACCTTACCACAGATACGCAGTATTTT